These 25 T cell receptor beta chains were all obtained from the same sample, sequenced in a study of cytomegalovirus exposure and HLA in healthy donors. Primers included in the PCR were 60 Vbeta and 13 Jbeta primers. Only in-frame clones appear in the TCRdb table, and some are missing; sequencing was by immunoSEQ multiplex PCR. The sample has 200,000 or so clones. Sequencing was performed on PBMCs. Receptors originate from a boy younger than 18 in good health and CMV-seronegative.

The rearrangement uses TRBV5-6 and TRBJ1-1; D gene uncertain. Germline V gene data show CDR1 as SGHDT and CDR2 as YYEEEE. Trimming shortened V by 5 bases and J by 2 bases, and 10 bases separated the two germline ends. The CDR3 covers 13 residues. CDR3 region: CASRTAANTEAFF. In nucleotides, the CDR3 is TGTGCCAGCAGAACTGCCGCCAACACTGAAGCTTTCTTT.

V and J are TRBV4-1 and TRBJ1-2; TRBD1 matches at 7 bases. J lost 6 bases, V lost 1 base, and 5 bases had no gene match. The CDR3 loop spans 14 amino acids. Germline assignment: CDR1 MGHRA and CDR2 YSYEKL. CDR3 sequence (DNA): TGCGCCAGCAGCCAAGGAGTAGGGGGCGATGGCTACACCTTC. The encoded protein is CASSQGVGGDGYTF.

The chain recombines TRBV4-1 with TRBJ2-3; D is unclear. This CDR3 spans 13 amino acids. Germline CDR1 is MGHRA and CDR2 is YSYEKL. Trimming took 2 bases from V and 4 from J, leaving 7 bases between them. The DNA for the CDR3 is TGCGCCAGCAGCCAAAGCTTTCCAGATACGCAGTATTTT. Amino acid sequence: CASSQSFPDTQYF.

The chain joins TRBV19 to TRBJ1-5; D might be TRBD1 (5 bases). V gave up 4 bases and J gave up 5 bases, with 15 bases separating them. Germline V gene sequence: CDR1 LNHDA, CDR2 SQIVND (reference sequence). The CDR3 sequence is 15 residues long. The CDR3 spells CASSSTGMYDQPQHF. In nucleotides, the CDR3 is TGTGCCAGTAGTAGCACAGGTATGTACGATCAGCCCCAGCATTTT.

The rearrangement joins TRBV7-2 to TRBJ2-2; D might be TRBD1 (5 bases). CDR3 size: 13 residues. V lost 5 bases and J 3 bases, leaving 7 bases between the germline ends. The germline gives CDR1 SGHTA, CDR2 FQGNSA. CDR3 sequence (DNA): TGTGCCAGCAGCAAACAGGACACCGGGGAGCTGTTTTTT. Translation: CASSKQDTGELFF.

The chain recombines TRBV30 with TRBJ1-1; the D is unclear. Deletions cut 0 bases from V and 0 bases from J, with 14 bases between. The CDR3 loop spans 16 amino acids. The germline V gene has CDR1 GTSNPN and CDR2 SVGIG (reference sequence). The CDR3 protein is CAWSVLNLVVNTEAFF. The CDR3 DNA is TGTGCCTGGAGTGTACTAAATTTGGTGGTGAACACTGAAGCTTTCTTT.

V and J are TRBV4-2 and TRBJ2-7; weak D call: TRBD2 (6 bases). Germline CDR1 is LGHNA and CDR2 is YNFKEQ. The CDR3 length is 13 residues. Deletions cut 1 base from V and 6 bases from J, with 10 bases between. As DNA, the CDR3 is TGTGCCAGCAGCCAAGGGGAGGCAGGCGAGCAGTACTTC. Translation: CASSQGEAGEQYF.

This sequence joins TRBV2 and TRBJ1-2, with D hard to call. CDR3 length equals 14 residues. Germline CDR1 is SNHLY and CDR2 is FYNNEI. The germline V and J ends were trimmed by 1 base and 0 bases, with 6 bases remaining between them. The CDR3 DNA follows: TGTGCCAGCAGTGAAGGGGCAGCTAACTATGGCTACACCTTC. This encodes CASSEGAANYGYTF.

CDR3 protein: CASSQAPLRDRGLNTEAFF. The CDR3 DNA sequence: TGTGCCAGCAGCCAAGCGCCCCTCCGGGACAGGGGTTTAAACACTGAAGCTTTCTTT. The chain uses TRBV28 and TRBJ1-1; 10 bases line up with TRBD1. CDR1 and CDR2 (germline): MDHEN, SYDVKM. The junction had 18 bases not matched to a gene; V was cut back by 6 bases and J by 2 bases. The CDR3 length is 19 residues.

This chain uses TRBV4-1 with TRBJ2-7, with unresolved D. The CDR3 has 15 residues. Germline assignment: CDR1 MGHRA and CDR2 YSYEKL. Trimming left V 4 bases short and J 0 bases short, with 13 bases between. The CDR3 sequence is CASSPAGLSSYEQYF. The CDR3, as DNA: TGCGCCAGCAGCCCAGCTGGGCTGAGCTCCTACGAGCAGTACTTC.

This chain joins TRBV7-2 and TRBJ2-7; 10 bases fit TRBD1. V lost 0 bases and J lost 6; bases outside the gene matches: 2. The CDR3 is 14 residues long. Germline V gene data show CDR1 as SGHTA and CDR2 as FQGNSA. CDR3 residues: CASSLAGTGVEQYF. In DNA form, the CDR3 reads TGTGCCAGCAGCTTAGCTGGGACAGGGGTCGAGCAGTACTTC.

This rearrangement joins TRBV15 to TRBJ2-1, with a tentative D call TRBD2 (6 bases). CDR3 length: 14 amino acids. V lost 7 bases and J lost 8, with 18 bases in between. Germline V gene sequence: CDR1 LNHNV, CDR2 YYDKDF (reference sequence). The CDR3 sequence: CATMGGSLRHEQFF. CDR3 coding DNA: TGTGCCACCATGGGGGGATCATTGAGACATGAGCAGTTCTTC.

This chain uses TRBV19 with TRBJ2-6, with 9 bases fitting TRBD1. The CDR3 is made up of 16 amino acids. Germline trimming cut 10 bases from V and 1 base from J; bases unmatched to any gene: 8. Germline V gene sequence: CDR1 LNHDA, CDR2 SQIVND (reference sequence). CDR3 in amino acids: CATGQGKLSGANVLTF. CDR3 nucleotides: TGTGCCACCGGACAGGGGAAATTATCTGGGGCCAACGTCCTGACTTTC.

The rearrangement links TRBV7-2 to TRBJ2-3; weak D call: TRBD2 (7 bases). Germline CDR1 reads SGHTA; CDR2 reads FQGNSA. Trimming took off 6 bases at V and 4 bases at J, with 17 bases between the two ends. The CDR3 extends over 15 amino acids. CDR3 amino acids: CASSFIWGGADTQYF. The CDR3 bases are TGTGCCAGCAGTTTCATTTGGGGGGGCGCAGATACGCAGTATTTT.

CDR3 amino acids: CASSIRTGTRETQYF. The CDR3 DNA sequence: TGTGCCAGTAGTATAAGGACAGGGACGCGGGAGACCCAGTACTTC. V gene TRBV19 combines with J gene TRBJ2-5; 8 bases line up with TRBD1. Germline assignment: CDR1 LNHDA and CDR2 SQIVND (reference sequence). CDR3 length: 15 amino acids. Trimming removed 2 bases from V and 5 bases from J; junction bases left unmatched: 7.

The V call is TRBV18, the J call TRBJ2-1; D is ambiguous. The CDR3 loop spans 16 amino acids. Germline CDR1 is KGHSH and CDR2 is LQKENI. V shed 0 bases and J shed 5 bases, with 14 bases lying between them. The DNA of the CDR3 is TGTGCCAGCTCACCACCGGTCGCAGGCCTACACAATGAGCAGTTCTTC. Translating it yields CASSPPVAGLHNEQFF.

V usage is TRBV30 and J usage is TRBJ2-7; D is perhaps TRBD1 (6 bases). The V gene lost 8 bases and the J gene lost 4 bases, with 15 bases spanning the gap. The CDR3 sequence is 12 residues long. CDR1 is GTSNPN and CDR2 is SVGIG in the germline V gene (reference sequence). The CDR3 nucleotides read TGTGCCACCCACAGGGATCCGTACGAGCAGTACTTC. It specifies CATHRDPYEQYF.

The CDR3 sequence is CASSHRTAVNTGELFF. CDR3 in DNA: TGTGCCAGCAGCCACAGGACAGCGGTTAACACCGGGGAGCTGTTTTTT. The rearrangement uses TRBV7-3 and TRBJ2-2; tentatively, D is TRBD1 (6 bases). Between the trimmed V and J ends, which lost 5 bases and 2 bases, there was a span of 15 bases. Germline CDR1 SGHTA, CDR2 FQGTGA. This CDR3 comprises 16 residues.

This chain connects TRBV9 to TRBJ2-2, with unresolved D. From germline, CDR1 is SGDLS and CDR2 YYNGEE. The CDR3 extends over 16 amino acids. V lost 1 base and J 2 bases, leaving 12 bases between the germline ends. This chain's CDR3 is CASSVYSSLNTGELFF. DNA for the CDR3: TGTGCCAGCAGCGTATACAGTAGTTTAAACACCGGGGAGCTGTTTTTT.

This chain connects TRBV7-8 to TRBJ1-1; TRBD1 aligns across 10 bases. CDR1 SGHVS and CDR2 FQNEAQ come from the germline V gene. V was pared by 5 bases and J by 8 bases, with 14 bases of the junction left unmatched. The CDR3 length is 16 residues. CDR3 loop: CASSPRYGTGDLEAFF. The CDR3 nucleotides read TGTGCCAGCAGCCCACGATACGGGACAGGGGATTTGGAAGCTTTCTTT.

V and J are TRBV2 and TRBJ2-5; D unresolved. The germline CDR1 and CDR2 sequences are SNHLY and FYNNEI. The CDR3 is 13 residues long. Trimming cost V 6 bases and J 4 bases, with 12 bases left between them. As DNA, the CDR3 is TGTGCCAGCAGGGCTTTTTACCTAGAGACCCAGTACTTC. Amino acid sequence: CASRAFYLETQYF.

The V and J genes are TRBV7-3 and TRBJ2-3, with 8 bases matching TRBD1. The CDR3 sequence is 16 residues long. V was pared by 1 base and J by 0 bases, with 3 bases of the junction left unmatched. Germline CDR1 is SGHTA and CDR2 is FQGTGA. CDR3 bases: TGTGCCAGCAGCTTAAGACAGGGGAATAGCACAGATACGCAGTATTTT. Protein product: CASSLRQGNSTDTQYF.

The chain uses TRBV7-9 and TRBJ1-1; no clear D. Trimming removed 0 bases from V and 1 base from J, with 9 bases in between. CDR1 is SEHNR, CDR2 FQNEAQ, per germline (reference sequence). The length of the CDR3 is 15 residues. CDR3 bases: TGTGCCAGCAGCTTAGCGAGCATGTGGAACACTGAAGCTTTCTTT. Encoded protein: CASSLASMWNTEAFF. The complete variable domain, with remaining parts taken from reference TRBV7-9 and TRBJ1-1, reads DTGVSQNPRHKITKRGQNVTFRCDPISEHNRLYWYRQTLGQGPEFLTYFQNEAQLEKSRLLSDRFSAERPKGSFSTLEIQRTEQGDSAMYLCASSLASMWNTEAFFGQGTRLTVV.

This chain joins TRBV29-1 and TRBJ2-7; D possibly corresponds to TRBD1 (6 bases). The CDR3 is 12 residues long. With 2 bases removed from V and 6 bases from J, the gap between germline ends came to 11 bases. The germline gives CDR1 SQVTM, CDR2 ANQGSEA. The chain's CDR3 is CSVEYAGVEQYF. Here the CDR3 DNA reads TGCAGCGTTGAATACGCAGGGGTCGAGCAGTACTTC.

J is TRBJ2-7 and V is TRBV11-2; possible D gene TRBD1, 6 bases. V lost 5 bases and J 0 bases, leaving 20 bases between the germline ends. CDR3 length: 17 amino acids. Germline values: CDR1 SGHAT, CDR2 FQNNGV. The CDR3: CASSPGGGGGLSYEQYF. The CDR3 region has the DNA TGTGCCAGCAGCCCCGGTGGGGGCGGAGGCCTCTCCTACGAGCAGTACTTC. The whole variable domain, remainder taken from reference TRBV11-2 and TRBJ2-7, is EAGVAQSPRYKIIEKRQSVAFWCNPISGHATLYWYQQILGQGPKLLIQFQNNGVVDDSQLPKDRFSAERLKGVDSTLKIQPAKLEDSAVYLCASSPGGGGGLSYEQYFGPGTRLTVT.